This T cell receptor beta chain came from a study of blood T cells in healthy people across ages. About this clonotype itself: The junction departs from germline at one end; a sequencing error may be responsible.

This CDR3 region has 12 residues. CDR1 SGHRS and CDR2 YFSETQ come from the germline V gene. Those donating, healthy Caucasian individuals from Russia, were aged roughly 6 to 95. At least 5 micrograms of total RNA were extracted per sample. A second PCR of roughly 7 to 11 cycles used a sample-barcoded 5' primer and a J-beta primer mix. With 12 random nucleotides, a template-switch adaptor tagged each individual cDNA molecule. From each sample, at least 2.5 million paired-end reads containing CDR3 were obtained. MiXCR, run by TCRdb on the 5' RACE reads, gives a single entry per CDR3 protein. The table includes 380,000 or so distinct CDR3 sequences, 45% to 60% detected once.

Input material: blood. V gene TRBV5-1 combines with J gene TRBJ2-7; D is unresolved. This sequence was found in a man aged 55 to 70 in good health. The CDR3, as DNA: TGCGCCAGCAGATTGGGCACATACGAGCAGTACTTC. This sequence encodes CASRLGTYEQYF.